This TCR beta chain was observed in a study of blood T cells in healthy people across ages. It was with a sample-barcoded 5' primer and a J-beta primer mix that a second PCR of roughly 6 to 12 cycles was run. Each CDR3 protein is one row after TCRdb ran MiXCR on the 5' RACE reads. This table holds roughly 1,500,000 distinct CDR3 sequences, 34% found once. The V end lost 7 bases, the J end lost 4 bases, and 13 bases lay between the germline ends. The CDR3 has 13 amino acids. Specimen: blood. This rearrangement joins TRBV12-3 or TRBV12-4 to TRBJ1-2, with D perhaps TRBD1 (5 bases). The receptor comes from a woman in her twenties or thirties in good health. CDR3 bases: TGTGCCAGCATCTCAGAGGGGACCTATGGCTACACCTTC. Amino acids: CASISEGTYGYTF.